This entry describes one TCR beta chain. This entry is derived from a study of T-cell memory formation after mild COVID-19. About the study: TCR clusters mostly belonged to single donors.

The 5'RACE method, run with constant-segment primers, produced TCR alpha and TCR beta cDNA libraries (carrying sample barcodes and UMIs). Each CDR3 protein is one row after TCRdb ran MiXCR on the 5' RACE reads. The table records 85,000 to 130,000 distinct CDR3 sequences, around an eighth of them present only once. The CDR3 has 12 amino acids. The germline V gene encodes CDR1 MRHNA and CDR2 SNTAGT. Trimming cost V 0 bases and J 9 bases, with 7 bases left between them. The receptor was isolated from an adult woman who had mild COVID-19 (a few samples of this study predate the infection). Cell type and time point are not known. The V call is TRBV6-4, the J call TRBJ2-3, with D tentatively TRBD2 (6 bases). The specimen was PBMCs or a T cell subset sorted from them (not recorded which). For the CDR3, the DNA is TGTGCCAGCAGTGACTCTGGGGGGACGCAGTATTTT. Translating it yields CASSDSGGTQYF.